This passage covers 13 T cell receptor beta chains from one sample sequenced in a study of graft-versus-host responses after intestinal transplantation. Repertoires were generated with immunoSEQ multiplex PCR, while TCRdb's copy carries only in-frame clones and drops some. The sample shows 150,000 or so clones, 80% to 95% of them seen only once. What these receptors recognize is not known. The sequencing here drew on unstimulated CD4+ T cells sorted from spleen or lymph node cells, taken before intestinal transplant. These receptors were taken from a human donor who received an intestinal transplant.

The genes are TRBV6-5 and TRBJ1-2; 9 nucleotides line up with TRBD1. The CDR3 covers 12 residues. Germline assignment: CDR1 MNHEY and CDR2 SVGAGI. With 6 bases clipped from V and 7 bases from J, the junction kept 3 bases outside the gene matches. The CDR3: CASRTTGGGYTF. CDR3 in DNA: TGTGCCAGCAGGACGACAGGGGGTGGCTACACCTTC.

The chain recombines TRBV7-2 with TRBJ1-1; no firm D call. There are 14 residues in the CDR3. The germline V gene has CDR1 SGHTA and CDR2 FQGNSA. The V and J ends lost 5 bases and 1 base respectively, with 11 bases between them. Written as DNA, the CDR3 is TGTGCCAGCAGCCAAATGGTATGGAACACTGAAGCTTTCTTT. Its translation: CASSQMVWNTEAFF. Full variable domain (outside the CDR3, taken from reference TRBV7-2 and TRBJ1-1): GAGVSQSPSNKVTEKGKDVELRCDPISGHTALYWYRQSLGQGLEFLIYFQGNSAPDKSGLPSDRFSAERTGGSVSTLTIQRTQQEDSAVYLCASSQMVWNTEAFFGQGTRLTVV.

Concerning this clone itself: Other DNA variants within this sample encode the same CDR3. The V and J genes are TRBV28 and TRBJ2-7; 9 positions agree with TRBD1. Trimming cost V 6 bases and J 1 base; bases outside gene matches: 4. Germline V gene sequence: CDR1 MDHEN, CDR2 SYDVKM. The CDR3 is 14 residues long. This chain's CDR3 is CASRSDRGSYEQYF. The CDR3 region has the DNA TGTGCCAGCAGATCGGACAGGGGTTCCTACGAGCAGTACTTC.

The V and J genes are TRBV7-9 and TRBJ2-7, with D maybe TRBD2 (5 bases). In germline, CDR1 is SEHNR, CDR2 FQNEAQ (reference sequence). The CDR3 consists of 14 residues. Trimming removed 5 bases at V and 4 bases at J, with 15 bases between. The CDR3, as DNA: TGTGCCAGCAGCACTTTGACTCGAGGGTACGAGCAGTACTTC. Encoded protein: CASSTLTRGYEQYF.

CDR3 sequence: CASSLQGPNTGELFF. CDR3 in DNA: TGCGCCAGCAGCTTGCAGGGGCCGAACACCGGGGAGCTGTTTTTT. V gene TRBV5-1 combines with J gene TRBJ2-2; TRBD1 is a possible D gene (6 bases). V lost 1 base, J lost 0 bases, and 7 bases lay in between. The CDR3 covers 15 residues. CDR1 SGHRS and CDR2 YFSETQ come from the germline V gene.

This chain joins TRBV5-4 and TRBJ2-1; 9 bases are shared with TRBD2. The junction had 12 bases not matched to a gene; V was cut back by 7 bases and J by 4 bases. Germline V lookup: CDR1 SGHNT, CDR2 YYREEE (reference sequence). This CDR3 spans 16 amino acids. The CDR3: CASGSYGLANYNEQFF. In nucleotides, the CDR3 is TGTGCCAGCGGATCTTACGGACTAGCGAATTACAATGAGCAGTTCTTC.

CDR3 region: CASSLLGTAISTDTQYF. CDR3 nucleotides: TGTGCCAGCAGCTTGCTCGGTACAGCCATAAGCACAGATACGCAGTATTTT. The V gene is TRBV5-6, the J gene TRBJ2-3; D gene ambiguous. Trimming removed 1 base at V and 0 bases at J, with 15 bases between. The CDR3 extends over 17 amino acids. Per germline, CDR1 SGHDT and CDR2 YYEEEE.

This clone was seen once. The chain uses TRBV5-8 and TRBJ1-1; possibly TRBD1 for D (5 bases). The germline gives CDR1 SGHTS, CDR2 YDEGEE. The V end lost 1 base, the J end lost 1 base, and 17 bases lay between the germline ends. The CDR3 consists of 17 residues. This CDR3 reads CASSLTPRGRWNTEAFF. Written as DNA, the CDR3 is TGTGCCAGCAGCTTGACACCTCGGGGACGATGGAACACTGAAGCTTTCTTT.

The chain has TRBV11-3 and TRBJ2-6, with 10 bases fitting TRBD2. The CDR3 contains 14 residues. Germline V lookup: CDR1 SGHNT, CDR2 YENEEA. V was pared by 1 base and J by 12 bases, with 3 bases of the junction left unmatched. Written as DNA, the CDR3 is TGTGCCAGCAGCTTAGGACTAGCGGGCTTCGTCCTGACTTTC. Encoded protein: CASSLGLAGFVLTF.

With regard to this clone: Relative to the germline gene, one junction end is altered; a read error may explain this. The rearrangement joins TRBV6-1 to TRBJ2-7; the D gene could be TRBD1 or TRBD2 (5 bases each). The CDR3 consists of 16 residues. Per the germline V gene, CDR1 is MNHNS and CDR2 is SASEGT. The CDR3 protein is CVSSEGLPRGGHEQYF. As DNA, the CDR3 is TGTGTCAGCAGTGAAGGACTGCCGAGGGGTGGCCACGAGCAGTACTTC.

The chain couples TRBV29-1 to TRBJ2-7, with 7 positions matching TRBD2. Trimming at V came to 4 bases and at J to 2 bases, leaving 5 bases not matched to a gene. CDR1 and CDR2 from the germline V gene are SQVTM and ANQGSEA. This CDR3 region has 13 residues. CDR3 sequence (DNA): TGCAGCGTTGCCTCTAGCGGCCCCTACGAGCAGTACTTC. This codes for CSVASSGPYEQYF.

The rearrangement joins TRBV9 to TRBJ2-3, with D unresolved. V was clipped by 3 bases and J by 4 bases, with 12 bases between them. The V gene's germline CDR1 is SGDLS and CDR2 YYNGEE. The CDR3 has 14 residues. The CDR3 nucleotides read TGTGCCAGCAGCGGGATGCAAAGGGCAGATACGCAGTATTTT. It translates to CASSGMQRADTQYF.

The chain couples TRBV28 to TRBJ2-5; D is perhaps TRBD1 or TRBD2 (5 bases each). CDR3 length: 12 amino acids. The V end was cut by 6 bases, the J end by 12 bases, with 17 bases between. Germline values: CDR1 MDHEN, CDR2 SYDVKM. The CDR3 sequence is CASRRILGPKYF. The CDR3 nucleotides are TGTGCCAGCAGGAGGATATTGGGACCAAAGTACTTC.